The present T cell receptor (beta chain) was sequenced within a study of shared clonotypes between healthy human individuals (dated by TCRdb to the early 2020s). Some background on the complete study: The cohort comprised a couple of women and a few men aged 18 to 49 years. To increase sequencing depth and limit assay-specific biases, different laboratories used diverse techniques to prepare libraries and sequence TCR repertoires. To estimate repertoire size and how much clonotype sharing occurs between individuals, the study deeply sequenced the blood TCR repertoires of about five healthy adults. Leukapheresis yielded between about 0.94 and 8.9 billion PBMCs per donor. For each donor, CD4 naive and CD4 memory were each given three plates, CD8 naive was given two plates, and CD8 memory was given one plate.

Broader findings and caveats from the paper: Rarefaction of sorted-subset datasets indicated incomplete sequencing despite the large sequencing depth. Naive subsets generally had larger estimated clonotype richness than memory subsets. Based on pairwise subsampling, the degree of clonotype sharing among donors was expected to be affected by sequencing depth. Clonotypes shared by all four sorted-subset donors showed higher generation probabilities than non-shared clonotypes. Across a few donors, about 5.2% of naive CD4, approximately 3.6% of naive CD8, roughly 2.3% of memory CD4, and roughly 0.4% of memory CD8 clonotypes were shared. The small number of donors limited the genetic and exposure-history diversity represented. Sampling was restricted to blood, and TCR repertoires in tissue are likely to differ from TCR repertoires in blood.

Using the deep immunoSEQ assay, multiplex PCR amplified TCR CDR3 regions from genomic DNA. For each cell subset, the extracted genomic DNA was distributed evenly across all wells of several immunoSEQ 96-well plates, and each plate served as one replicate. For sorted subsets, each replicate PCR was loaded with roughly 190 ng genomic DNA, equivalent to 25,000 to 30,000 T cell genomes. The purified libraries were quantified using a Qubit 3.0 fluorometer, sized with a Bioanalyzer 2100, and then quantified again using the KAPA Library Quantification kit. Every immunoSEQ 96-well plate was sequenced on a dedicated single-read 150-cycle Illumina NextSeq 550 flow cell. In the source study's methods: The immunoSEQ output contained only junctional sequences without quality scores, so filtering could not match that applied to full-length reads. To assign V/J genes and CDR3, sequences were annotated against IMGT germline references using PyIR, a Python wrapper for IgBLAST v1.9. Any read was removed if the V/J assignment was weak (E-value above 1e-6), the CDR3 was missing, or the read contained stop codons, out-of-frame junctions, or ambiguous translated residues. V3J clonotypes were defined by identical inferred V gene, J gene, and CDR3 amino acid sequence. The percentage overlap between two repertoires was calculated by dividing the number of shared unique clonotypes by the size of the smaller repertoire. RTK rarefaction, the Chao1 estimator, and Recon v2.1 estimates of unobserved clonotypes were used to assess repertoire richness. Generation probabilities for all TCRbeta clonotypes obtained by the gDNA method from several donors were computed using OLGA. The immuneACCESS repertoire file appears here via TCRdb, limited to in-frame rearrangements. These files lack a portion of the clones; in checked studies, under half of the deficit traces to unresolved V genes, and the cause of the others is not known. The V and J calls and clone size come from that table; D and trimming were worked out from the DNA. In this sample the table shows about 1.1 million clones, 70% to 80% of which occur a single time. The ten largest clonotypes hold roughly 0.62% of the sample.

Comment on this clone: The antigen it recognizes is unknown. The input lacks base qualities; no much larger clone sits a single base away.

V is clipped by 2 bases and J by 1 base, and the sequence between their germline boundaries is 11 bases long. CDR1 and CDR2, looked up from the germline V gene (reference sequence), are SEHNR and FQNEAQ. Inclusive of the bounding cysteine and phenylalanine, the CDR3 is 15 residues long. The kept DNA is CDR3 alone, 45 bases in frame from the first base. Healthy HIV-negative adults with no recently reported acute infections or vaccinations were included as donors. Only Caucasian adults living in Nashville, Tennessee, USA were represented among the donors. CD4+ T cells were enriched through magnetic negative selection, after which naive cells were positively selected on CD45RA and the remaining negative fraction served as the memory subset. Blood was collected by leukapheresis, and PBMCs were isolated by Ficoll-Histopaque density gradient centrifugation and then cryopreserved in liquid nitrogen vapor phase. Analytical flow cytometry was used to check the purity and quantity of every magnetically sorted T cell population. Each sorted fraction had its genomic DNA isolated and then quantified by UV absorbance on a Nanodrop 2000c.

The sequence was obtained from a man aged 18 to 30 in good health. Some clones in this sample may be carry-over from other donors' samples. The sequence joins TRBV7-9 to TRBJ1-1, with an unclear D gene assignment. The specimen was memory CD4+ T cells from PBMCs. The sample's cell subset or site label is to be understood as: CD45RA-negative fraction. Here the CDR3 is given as CASSLYQVGNTEAFF. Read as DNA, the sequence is TGTGCCAGCAGCTTATATCAGGTAGGGAACACTGAAGCTTTCTTT.